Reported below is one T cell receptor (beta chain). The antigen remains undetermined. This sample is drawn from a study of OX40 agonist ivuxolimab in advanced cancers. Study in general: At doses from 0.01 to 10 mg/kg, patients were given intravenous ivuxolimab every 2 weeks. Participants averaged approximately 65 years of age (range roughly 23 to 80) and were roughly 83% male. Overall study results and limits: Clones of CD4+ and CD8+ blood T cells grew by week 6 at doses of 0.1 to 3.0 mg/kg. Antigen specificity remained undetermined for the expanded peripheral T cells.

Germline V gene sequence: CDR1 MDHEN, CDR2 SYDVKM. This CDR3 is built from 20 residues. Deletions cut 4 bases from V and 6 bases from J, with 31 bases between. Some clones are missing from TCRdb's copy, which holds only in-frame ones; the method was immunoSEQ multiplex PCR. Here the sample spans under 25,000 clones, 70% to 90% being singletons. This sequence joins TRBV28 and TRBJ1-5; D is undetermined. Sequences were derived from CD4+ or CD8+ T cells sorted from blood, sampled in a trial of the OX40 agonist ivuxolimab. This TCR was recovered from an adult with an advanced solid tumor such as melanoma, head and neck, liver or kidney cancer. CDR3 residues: CASSYLLRPGLFSEGQPQHF. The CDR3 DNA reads TGTGCCAGCAGTTACCTTCTTAGGCCCGGGCTATTTAGTGAGGGTCAGCCCCAGCATTTT. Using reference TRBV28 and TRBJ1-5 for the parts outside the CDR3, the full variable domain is DVKVTQSSRYLVKRTGEKVFLECVQDMDHENMFWYRQDPGLGLRLIYFSYDVKMKEKGDIPEGYSVSREKKERFSLILESASTNQTSMYLCASSYLLRPGLFSEGQPQHFGDGTRLSIL.